This T cell receptor beta chain came from a study of regulatory T cells in long-lasting Graves disease (dated by TCRdb to the early 2020s). Study-level background: Antithyroid drugs had been taken for less than 3 months by newly diagnosed Graves' disease patients. The study was conducted in China and was registered as a clinical trial. Persistent Graves' disease patients were compared with newly diagnosed Graves' disease patients by peripheral blood TCR sequencing and RNA sequencing. A total of around 35 samples were covered by TCR sequencing, comprising approximately 13 persistent and around 20 newly diagnosed Graves' disease patients. What the research found in general, with its limitations: As a limitation, the authors acknowledged that the small sample size may reduce accuracy. Sequencing and analysis were restricted to the TCR beta chain. Lower TCR Shannon entropy and fewer highly expanded clones were observed in persistent Graves' disease patients than in newly diagnosed patients, which suggested clonal expansion. The study examined only peripheral blood because the primary lesion, thyroid tissue, could not be accessed. Patients with persistent disease shared more public clonotypes (around 2,500) than newly diagnosed patients did (around 1,000). Preferential use of TRBV28, TRBJ1-2 and TRBJ2-5 was observed in persistent disease, whereas TRBV20-1 and TRBJ2-1 were favored in newly diagnosed disease.

On this clonotype itself: This receptor's antigen is unknown. Qualities for individual bases were not recorded, and no much larger clone is one base off.

The library was built by means of multiplex PCR. These reads were obtained on an Illumina HiSeq 4000. TCR beta libraries were built with iRepertoire HTBI primers and Arm-PCR amplification of CDR3 regions. Gel purification was performed on PCR products prior to sequencing. The study's own analysis went as follows. A total of fewer than 65 TRBV and some 15 TRBJ segments were identified across samples and were used for gene usage analysis of CDR3 amino acid clonotypes. COPE and FqMerger were used to merge the filtered high-quality paired reads into contigs. BLAST was used to align contigs to IMGT TRBV, TRBD and TRBJ reference genes, and CDR3 was defined according to IMGT. Clonotypes above 0.1% frequency were classified as highly expanded clones. Repertoire diversity was measured by Shannon entropy, and V-J evenness by the Gini coefficient. A clonotype found in more than one individual was treated as public. TCRdb passed the public sequencing reads through fastp at Q25 and MiXCR, retaining productive beta sequences. Identical CDR3 protein sequences are pooled into one entry, listed with their most common genes and DNA. These V and J calls are TCRdb output, not the study's own analysis. The sample records roughly 560,000 distinct CDR3 sequences, about 12% of which are singletons. About 8.9% of the sample rests with the top ten.

V and J lose 1 base and 1 base, and a span of 17 bases separates them. Looking up the germline V gene yields CDR1 KGHDR and CDR2 SFDVKD. Including cysteine and phenylalanine, the CDR3 has 18 amino acids. The entry retains the CDR3 DNA only, 54 bases that are in frame from base 1. Read against the paper, the sample's time point label means: newly diagnosed GD, antithyroid drugs for less than 3 months. For both TCR sequencing and RNA sequencing, RNA was extracted from PBMCs in TRIzol. The diagnosis of Graves' disease followed American Thyroid Association guidelines. Recruitment of patients was carried out at an endocrinology department in Xi'an, China. Each patient gave approximately 10 milliliters of peripheral blood, collected in an EDTA anticoagulant tube. Ficoll Paque Plus density gradient separation was used to isolate PBMCs, and no further T cell sorting was performed. An Agilent 2100 Bioanalyzer and agarose gel were used to check RNA quality, and a NanoDrop 2000 was used to measure RNA concentration.

This sample also belongs to another study, concerning T cells in Graves' hyperthyroidism and ophthalmopathy. As the second paper documents: Stable Graves' hyperthyroidism was defined as no progression to ophthalmopathy during 18 months of follow-up. Hyperthyroidism patients were aged 18 to 65 years and newly diagnosed, with disease duration of less than 2 months. Patients with uncontrolled infections, other autoimmune diseases, pregnancy or lactation were excluded. Diagnoses relied on clinical symptoms, serum thyroxine and TRAb, thyroid ultrasound and orbital computed tomography. A first-round RT-PCR of the TCR CDR3 used the HTBI primer set with the Qiagen OneStep RT-PCR kit. Most expanded thyroid clonotypes (frequency above 0.001) were also detected in blood, suggesting blood repertoires may reflect thyroid immune responses. In cross-validation, a model built on a 13 V-J signature told ophthalmopathy apart from stable hyperthyroidism with 85% to 90% sensitivity and about 81% specificity, and in testing the same model reached 80%/75%. In validation, progression to ophthalmopathy was predicted by the model with about 70% sensitivity and roughly 76% specificity, a median of about 6.4 months before onset. A discovery cohort of about 95 patients, roughly 45 with Graves' ophthalmopathy and 55 to 65 with stable Graves' hyperthyroidism, was used to find distinguishing TCR V-J signatures. Whether ophthalmopathy could be predicted prospectively was tested in an independent validation cohort made up of 18 to 20 hyperthyroidism patients plus 17 patients who later progressed to ophthalmopathy. For training and testing, the approximately 97 patients in the discovery cohort were randomly divided in a 7:3 ratio. The study also compared thyroid tissue and blood T-cell repertoires from more than five Graves' hyperthyroidism patients. After sampling, hyperthyroidism patients received methimazole starting at 30 mg daily, and ophthalmopathy patients received high-dose intravenous methylprednisolone. The libraries were constructed in a second round of multiplex PCR and then size-selected and purified. Sequencing of the libraries was done on an Illumina HiSeq2000 using paired-end 100 bp reads. SOAPnuke was used to process the raw data, throwing out any read that contained adapters or uncalled bases, had a mean Phred below 15, or lacked an exact constant-primer or identifier match. COPE v1.2.5 was used to merge the high-quality paired reads, and each unique nucleotide sequence was defined as a clonotype. MiTCR v1.1 was used to align the clonotypes against IMGT TRBV, TRBD and TRBJ reference segments. Analysis was restricted to V-J combinations with a frequency above 0.0001, which covered just over 98% of repertoires. The TCS score was defined as the ratio of F50 (clonal expansion) to E x V (chaos), calculated using BLOSUM62-based TCRdist between CDR3 peptides within each V-J. Welch's t-statistics and random forest reduced around 510 V-J features to roughly 13, which were used in a naive Bayes classifier (R e1071). No statistical method was used to fix the sample size in advance, and group allocation was not hidden from the investigators. The paper reports TCR Vbeta CDR3 sequencing of 140 or so peripheral blood samples: under 45 ophthalmopathy, 70 to 85 hyperthyroidism and about 17 progressor patients.

The receptor was derived from a woman aged 30 to 39 with Graves disease. Donor details come from another sample of the same person, matched by shared clones. This sample comprised peripheral blood mononuclear cells (PBMCs), obtained at new diagnosis, from a patient treated with antithyroid drugs. The sequence links TRBV24-1 to TRBJ2-3, with a weak D call of TRBD2 (5 bases match). The CDR3: CATSDFRSRPEGTDTQYF. The DNA is as follows: TGTGCCACCAGTGATTTTCGGTCCCGACCGGAGGGCACAGATACGCAGTATTTT.